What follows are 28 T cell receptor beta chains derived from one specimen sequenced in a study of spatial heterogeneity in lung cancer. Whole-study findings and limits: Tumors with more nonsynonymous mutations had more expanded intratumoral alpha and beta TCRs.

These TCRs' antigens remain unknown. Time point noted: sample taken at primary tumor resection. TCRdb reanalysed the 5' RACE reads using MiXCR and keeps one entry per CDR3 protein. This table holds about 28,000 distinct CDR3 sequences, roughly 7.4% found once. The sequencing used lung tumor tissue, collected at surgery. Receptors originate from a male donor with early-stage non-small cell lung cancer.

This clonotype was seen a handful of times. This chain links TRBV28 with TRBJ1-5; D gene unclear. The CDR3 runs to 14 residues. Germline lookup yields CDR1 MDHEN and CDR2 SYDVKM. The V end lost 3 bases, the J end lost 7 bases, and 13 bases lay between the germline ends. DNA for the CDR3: TGTGCCAGCAGTTTGCATCTAAGAAGGCAGCCCCAGCATTTT. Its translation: CASSLHLRRQPQHF.

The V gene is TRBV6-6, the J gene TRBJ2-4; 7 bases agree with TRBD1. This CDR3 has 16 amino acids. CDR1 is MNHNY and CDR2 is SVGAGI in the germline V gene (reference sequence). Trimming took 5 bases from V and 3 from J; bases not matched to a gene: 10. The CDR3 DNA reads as TGTGCCAGCAGTCATGGGCCCTCAGGGGGCAAAAACATTCAGTACTTC. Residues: CASSHGPSGGKNIQYF.

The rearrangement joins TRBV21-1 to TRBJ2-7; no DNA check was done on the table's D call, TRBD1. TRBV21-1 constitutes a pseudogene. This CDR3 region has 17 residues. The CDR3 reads CASSKALSPSRGNEQYF. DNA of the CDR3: TGTGCCAGCAGCAAAGCGCTCTCGCCGTCGAGGGGGAACGAGCAGTACTTC.

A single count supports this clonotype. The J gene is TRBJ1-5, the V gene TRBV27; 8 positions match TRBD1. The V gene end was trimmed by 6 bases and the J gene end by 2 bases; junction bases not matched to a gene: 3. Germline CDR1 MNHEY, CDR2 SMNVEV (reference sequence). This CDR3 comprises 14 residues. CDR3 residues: CASSRGQGNQPQHF. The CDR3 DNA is TGTGCCAGCAGCCGGGGACAGGGCAATCAGCCCCAGCATTTT.

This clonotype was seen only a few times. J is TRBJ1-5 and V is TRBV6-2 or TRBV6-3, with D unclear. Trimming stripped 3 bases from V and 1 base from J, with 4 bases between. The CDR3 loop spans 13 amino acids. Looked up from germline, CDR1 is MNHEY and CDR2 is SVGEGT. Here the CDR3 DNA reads TGTGCCAGCAGTTATTGGAGCAATCAGCCCCAGCATTTT. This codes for CASSYWSNQPQHF.

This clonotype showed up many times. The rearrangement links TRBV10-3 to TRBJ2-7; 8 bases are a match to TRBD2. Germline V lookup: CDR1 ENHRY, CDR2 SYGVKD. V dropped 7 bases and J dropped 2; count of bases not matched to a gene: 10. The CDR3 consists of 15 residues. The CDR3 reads CAITAGRGAPYEQYF. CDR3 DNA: TGTGCCATCACGGCCGGGAGGGGGGCTCCCTACGAGCAGTACTTC.

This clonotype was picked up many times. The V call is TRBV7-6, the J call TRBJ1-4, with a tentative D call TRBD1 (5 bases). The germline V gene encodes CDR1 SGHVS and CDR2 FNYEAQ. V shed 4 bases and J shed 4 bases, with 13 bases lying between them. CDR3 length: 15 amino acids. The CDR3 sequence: CASSSLWGLNEKLFF. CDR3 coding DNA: TGTGCCAGCAGCTCCCTATGGGGACTTAATGAAAAACTGTTTTTT.

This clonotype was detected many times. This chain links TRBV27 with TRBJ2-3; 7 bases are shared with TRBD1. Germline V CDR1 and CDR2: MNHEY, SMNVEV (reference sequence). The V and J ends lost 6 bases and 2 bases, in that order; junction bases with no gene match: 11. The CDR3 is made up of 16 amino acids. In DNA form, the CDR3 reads TGTGCCAGCAGGCCGCGTACAGGGGACCTCACAGATACGCAGTATTTT. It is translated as CASRPRTGDLTDTQYF.

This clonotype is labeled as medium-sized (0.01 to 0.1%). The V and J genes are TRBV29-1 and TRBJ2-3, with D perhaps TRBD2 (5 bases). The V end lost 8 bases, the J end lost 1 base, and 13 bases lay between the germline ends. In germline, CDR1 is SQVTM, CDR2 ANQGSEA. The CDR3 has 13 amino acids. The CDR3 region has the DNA TGCAGCTCCCCGGGGTCGGGCACAGATACGCAGTATTTT. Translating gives CSSPGSGTDTQYF.

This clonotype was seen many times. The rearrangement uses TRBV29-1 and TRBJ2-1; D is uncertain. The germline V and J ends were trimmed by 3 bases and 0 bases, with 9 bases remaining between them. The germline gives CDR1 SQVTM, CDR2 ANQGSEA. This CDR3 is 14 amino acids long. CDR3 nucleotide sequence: TGCAGCGTTGACGGCCAGAGCTCCTACAATGAGCAGTTCTTC. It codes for CSVDGQSSYNEQFF.

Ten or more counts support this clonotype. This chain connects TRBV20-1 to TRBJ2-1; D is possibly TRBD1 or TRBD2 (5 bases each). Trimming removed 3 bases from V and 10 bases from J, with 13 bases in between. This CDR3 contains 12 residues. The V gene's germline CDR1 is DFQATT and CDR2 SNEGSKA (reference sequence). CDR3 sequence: CSASYQGVEQFF. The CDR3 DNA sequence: TGCAGTGCTAGTTATCAGGGAGTAGAGCAGTTCTTC.

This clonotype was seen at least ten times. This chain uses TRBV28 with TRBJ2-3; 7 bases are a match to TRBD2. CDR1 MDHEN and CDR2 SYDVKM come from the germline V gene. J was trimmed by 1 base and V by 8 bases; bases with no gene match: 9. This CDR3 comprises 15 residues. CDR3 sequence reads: CASAPRLAGTDTQYF. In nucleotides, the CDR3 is TGTGCCAGCGCCCCTCGGCTAGCGGGCACAGATACGCAGTATTTT.

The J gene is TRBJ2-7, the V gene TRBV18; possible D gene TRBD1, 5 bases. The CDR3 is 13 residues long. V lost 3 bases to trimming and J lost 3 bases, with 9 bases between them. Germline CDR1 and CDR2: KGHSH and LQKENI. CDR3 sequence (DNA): TGTGCCAGCTCACCGACAGTCGACTACGAGCAGTACTTC. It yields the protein CASSPTVDYEQYF.

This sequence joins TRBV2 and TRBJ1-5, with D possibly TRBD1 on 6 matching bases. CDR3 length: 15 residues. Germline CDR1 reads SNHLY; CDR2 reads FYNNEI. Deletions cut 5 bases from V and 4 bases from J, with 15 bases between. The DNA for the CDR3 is TGTGCCAGCAGTTTCGGACAGAGGACGAATCAGCCCCAGCATTTT. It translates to CASSFGQRTNQPQHF.

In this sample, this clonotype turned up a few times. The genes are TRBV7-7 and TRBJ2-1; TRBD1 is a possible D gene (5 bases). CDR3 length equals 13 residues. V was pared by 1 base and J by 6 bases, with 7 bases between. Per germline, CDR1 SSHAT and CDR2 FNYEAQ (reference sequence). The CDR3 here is CASSLDRSNEQFF. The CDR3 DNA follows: TGTGCCAGCAGCTTAGACAGGAGCAATGAGCAGTTCTTC.

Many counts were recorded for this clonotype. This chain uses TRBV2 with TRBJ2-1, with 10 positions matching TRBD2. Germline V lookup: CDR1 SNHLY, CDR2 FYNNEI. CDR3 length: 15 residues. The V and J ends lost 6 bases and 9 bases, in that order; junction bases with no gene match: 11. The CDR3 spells CASRPISGGAGEQFF. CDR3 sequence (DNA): TGTGCCAGCAGACCCATCAGCGGGGGGGCTGGTGAGCAGTTCTTC.

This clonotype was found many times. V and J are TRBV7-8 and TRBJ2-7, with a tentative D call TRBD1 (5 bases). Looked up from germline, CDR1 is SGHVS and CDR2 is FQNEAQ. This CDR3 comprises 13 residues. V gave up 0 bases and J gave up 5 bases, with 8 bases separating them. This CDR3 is CASSLAGVDEQYF. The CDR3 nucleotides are TGTGCCAGCAGCTTAGCAGGGGTCGACGAGCAGTACTTC.

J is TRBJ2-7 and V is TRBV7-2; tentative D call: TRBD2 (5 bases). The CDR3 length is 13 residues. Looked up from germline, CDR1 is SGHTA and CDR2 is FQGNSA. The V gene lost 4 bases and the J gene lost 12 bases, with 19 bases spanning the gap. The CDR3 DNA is TGTGCCAGCAGCTCCCCCCTGAAAGAGGGCATGTACTTC. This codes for CASSSPLKEGMYF.

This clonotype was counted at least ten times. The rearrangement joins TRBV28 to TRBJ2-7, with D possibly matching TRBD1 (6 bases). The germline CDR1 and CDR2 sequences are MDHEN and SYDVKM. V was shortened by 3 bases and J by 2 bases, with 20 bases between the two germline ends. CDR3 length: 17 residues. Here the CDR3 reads CASSLPMLGAVPYEQYF. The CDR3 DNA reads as TGTGCCAGCAGTTTGCCGATGCTGGGGGCAGTGCCCTACGAGCAGTACTTC. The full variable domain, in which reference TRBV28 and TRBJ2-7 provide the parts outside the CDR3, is DVKVTQSSRYLVKRTGEKVFLECVQDMDHENMFWYRQDPGLGLRLIYFSYDVKMKEKGDIPEGYSVSREKKERFSLILESASTNQTSMYLCASSLPMLGAVPYEQYFGPGTRLTVT.

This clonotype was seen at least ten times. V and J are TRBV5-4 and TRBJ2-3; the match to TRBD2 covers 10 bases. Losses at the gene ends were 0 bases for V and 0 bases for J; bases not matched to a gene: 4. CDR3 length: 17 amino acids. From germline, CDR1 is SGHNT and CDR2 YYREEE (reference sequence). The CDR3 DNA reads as TGTGCCAGCAGCTTGGGTAGCGGGGGGCGAAGCACAGATACGCAGTATTTT. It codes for CASSLGSGGRSTDTQYF. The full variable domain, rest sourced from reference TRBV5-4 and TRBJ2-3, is ETGVTQSPTHLIKTRGQQVTLRCSSQSGHNTVSWYQQALGQGPQFIFQYYREEENGRGNFPPRFSGLQFPNYSSELNVNALELDDSALYLCASSLGSGGRSTDTQYFGPGTRLTVL.

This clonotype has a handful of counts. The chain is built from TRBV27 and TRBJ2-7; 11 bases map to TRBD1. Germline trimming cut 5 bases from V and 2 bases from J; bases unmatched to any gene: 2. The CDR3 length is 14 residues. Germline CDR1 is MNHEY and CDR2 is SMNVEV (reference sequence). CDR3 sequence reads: CASSAGQGAYEQYF. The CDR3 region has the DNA TGTGCCAGCAGTGCGGGACAGGGGGCCTACGAGCAGTACTTC.

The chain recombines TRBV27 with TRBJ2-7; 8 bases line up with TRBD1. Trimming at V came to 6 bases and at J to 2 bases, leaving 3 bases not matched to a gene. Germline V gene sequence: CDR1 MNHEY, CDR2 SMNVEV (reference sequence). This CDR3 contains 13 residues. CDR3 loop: CASRGTGAYEQYF. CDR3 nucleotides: TGTGCCAGCAGGGGGACAGGCGCCTACGAGCAGTACTTC.

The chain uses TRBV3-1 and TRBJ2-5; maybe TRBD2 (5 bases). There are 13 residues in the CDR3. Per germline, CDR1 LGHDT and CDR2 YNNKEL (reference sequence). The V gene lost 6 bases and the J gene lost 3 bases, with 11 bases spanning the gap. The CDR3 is CASRQSREETQYF. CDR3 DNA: TGTGCCAGCAGGCAATCGCGGGAAGAGACCCAGTACTTC.

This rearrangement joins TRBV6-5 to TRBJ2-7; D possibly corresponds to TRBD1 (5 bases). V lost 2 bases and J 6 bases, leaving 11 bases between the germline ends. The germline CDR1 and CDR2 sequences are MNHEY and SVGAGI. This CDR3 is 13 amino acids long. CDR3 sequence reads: CASSYDSYSEQYF. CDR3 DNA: TGTGCCAGCAGTTACGACAGTTATTCCGAGCAGTACTTC.

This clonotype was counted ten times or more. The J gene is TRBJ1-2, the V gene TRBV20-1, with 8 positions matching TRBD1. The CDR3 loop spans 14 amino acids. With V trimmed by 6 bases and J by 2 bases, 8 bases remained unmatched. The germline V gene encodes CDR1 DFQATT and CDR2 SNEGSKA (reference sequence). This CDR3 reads CSAPTGGANYGYTF. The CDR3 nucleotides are TGCAGTGCCCCTACAGGGGGAGCCAACTATGGCTACACCTTC.

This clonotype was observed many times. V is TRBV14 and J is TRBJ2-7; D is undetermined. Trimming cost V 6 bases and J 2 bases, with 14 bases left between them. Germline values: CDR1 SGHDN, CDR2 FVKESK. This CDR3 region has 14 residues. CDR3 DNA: TGTGCCAGCAGTGCAAAGGACGGCCCCTACGAGCAGTACTTC. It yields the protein CASSAKDGPYEQYF.

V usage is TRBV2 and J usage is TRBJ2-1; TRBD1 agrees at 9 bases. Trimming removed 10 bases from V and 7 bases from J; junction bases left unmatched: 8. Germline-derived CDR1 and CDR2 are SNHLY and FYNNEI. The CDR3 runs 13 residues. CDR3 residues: CATMMDRGNEQFF. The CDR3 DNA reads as TGTGCCACCATGATGGACAGGGGAAATGAGCAGTTCTTC.

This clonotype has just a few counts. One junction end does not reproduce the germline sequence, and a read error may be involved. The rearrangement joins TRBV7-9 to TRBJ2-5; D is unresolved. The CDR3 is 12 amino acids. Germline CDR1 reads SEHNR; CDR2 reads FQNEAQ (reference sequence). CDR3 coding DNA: TGTGCCAGCAGCCTCCCGGGCGAGATCCAGTACTTC. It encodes CASSLPGEIQYF.